The entry below describes one T cell receptor (beta chain). Participants spanned ages about 18 to 100 years and resided in over 20 US areas. The source of the sample is a study of blood T cell repertoires in COVID-19. Sequenced by immunoSEQ multiplex PCR; TCRdb stores in-frame clones only, minus some. The sample gives approximately 260,000 clones, approximately 89% of which show up once; over 1% is in the top ten. The sequence derives from a woman aged 40-49 years with acute COVID-19. Sequencing input: PBMCs or T cells enriched from blood (not recorded which).

As DNA, the CDR3 is TGTGCCAGCAGCCATAGGACAGGGTGGTACGAGCAGTACTTC. It encodes CASSHRTGWYEQYF. This chain joins TRBV14 and TRBJ2-7; the match to TRBD1 covers 8 bases. The CDR3 spans 14 residues. The V segment lost 3 bases and the J segment 4 bases; nucleotides outside the gene matches: 5. Per the germline V gene, CDR1 is SGHDN and CDR2 is FVKESK. The full variable domain, completed using reference TRBV14 and TRBJ2-7, is EAGVTQFPSHSVIEKGQTVTLRCDPISGHDNLYWYRRVMGKEIKFLLHFVKESKQDESGMPNNRFLAERTGGTYSTLKVQPAELEDSGVYFCASSHRTGWYEQYFGPGTRLTVT.